These 12 T cell receptor beta chains came from one sample sequenced in a study of T cell changes during pregnancy in multiple sclerosis. Here immunoSEQ multiplex PCR was the method, and the copy in TCRdb shows in-frame clones only, minus some. This sample yields roughly 50,000 clones, of which about 94% are seen a single time; less than 0.45% belongs to the top ten. This specimen consisted of CD4+ T cells from peripheral blood mononuclear cells, obtained after pregnancy. Receptors originate from a female donor with multiple sclerosis, enrolled in a pregnancy study.

The rearrangement joins TRBV18 to TRBJ2-7; D perhaps matches TRBD2 (6 bases). Germline values: CDR1 KGHSH, CDR2 LQKENI. V lost 0 bases and J 2 bases, leaving 20 bases between the germline ends. The CDR3 sequence is 18 residues long. CDR3 amino acids: CASSPPNLPGLFAYEQYF. CDR3 sequence (DNA): TGTGCCAGCTCACCACCGAATCTACCGGGACTCTTCGCCTACGAGCAGTACTTC. The full variable domain, with the rest looked up from reference TRBV18 and TRBJ2-7, is NAGVMQNPRHLVRRRGQEARLRCSPMKGHSHVYWYRQLPEEGLKFMVYLQKENIIDESGMPKERFSAEFPKEGPSILRIQQVVRGDSAAYFCASSPPNLPGLFAYEQYFGPGTRLTVT.

This chain connects TRBV7-9 to TRBJ2-5, with 7 bases matching TRBD1. The V and J ends lost 2 bases and 1 base, in that order; junction bases with no gene match: 7. The CDR3 runs to 16 residues. Per the germline V gene, CDR1 is SEHNR and CDR2 is FQNEAQ (reference sequence). The CDR3 coding sequence is TGTGCCAGCAGCTTAAACAGGGGCCCCCTCCAAGAGACCCAGTACTTC. The encoded protein is CASSLNRGPLQETQYF.

The rearrangement links TRBV7-6 to TRBJ2-1; 14 nucleotides line up with TRBD2. The V gene end was trimmed by 5 bases and the J gene end by 6 bases; junction bases not matched to a gene: 6. Germline loops: CDR1 SGHVS, CDR2 FNYEAQ. The CDR3 totals 16 residues. The CDR3 DNA reads TGTGCCAGCAGCCCGGGACTAGCGGGAGTACTCAATGAGCAGTTCTTC. This translates into CASSPGLAGVLNEQFF.

A single count supports this clone. This sequence joins TRBV29-1 and TRBJ1-2, with 12 bases that match TRBD1. Germline V lookup: CDR1 SQVTM, CDR2 ANQGSEA. CDR3 length: 17 residues. Unmatched junction bases numbered 15, after V lost 4 bases and J lost 6 bases. The CDR3 protein is CSVVVFKGTGGTDGYTF. CDR3 sequence (DNA): TGCAGCGTTGTGGTTTTTAAGGGGACAGGGGGCACTGATGGCTACACCTTC.

The chain joins TRBV5-1 to TRBJ2-1, with TRBD2 matching over 7 bases. CDR3 length equals 15 residues. The germline V gene has CDR1 SGHRS and CDR2 YFSETQ. V lost 0 bases to trimming and J lost 5 bases; unmatched junction nucleotides: 5. The CDR3 sequence: CASSLAGRVHNEQFF. The CDR3 nucleotides read TGCGCCAGCAGCTTGGCGGGGAGGGTCCACAATGAGCAGTTCTTC.

This chain connects TRBV6-9 to TRBJ1-5; TRBD1 might be the D (5 bases). The V gene's germline CDR1 is MNHGY and CDR2 SVAAGI. The CDR3 is 15 residues long. Trimming pared 4 bases from V and 3 bases from J, leaving 13 bases between. This CDR3 is CASSSRVLHNQPQHF. CDR3 DNA: TGTGCCAGCAGTTCCAGGGTTCTTCACAATCAGCCCCAGCATTTT.

The gene calls are TRBV19 and TRBJ1-4, with D unresolved. The germline V and J ends were trimmed by 7 bases and 9 bases, with 15 bases remaining between them. The CDR3 length is 13 residues. From germline, CDR1 is LNHDA and CDR2 SQIVND (reference sequence). The CDR3 is CASIRTDSKKLFF. For the CDR3, the DNA is TGTGCCAGTATAAGAACAGATAGTAAAAAACTGTTTTTT.

The chain links TRBV5-1 to TRBJ2-2, with 9 nucleotides matching TRBD1. Trimming at V came to 3 bases and at J to 5 bases, leaving 5 bases not matched to a gene. Germline assignment: CDR1 SGHRS and CDR2 YFSETQ. The length of the CDR3 is 15 residues. The CDR3, as DNA: TGCGCCAGCAGCTCTGTGACAGGGGGAACCGGGGAGCTGTTTTTT. As protein: CASSSVTGGTGELFF.

V is TRBV5-6 and J is TRBJ2-1; 8 positions match TRBD2. The CDR3 length is 19 residues. V shed 0 bases and J 7 bases; nucleotides not matched to a gene: 18. Germline-derived CDR1 and CDR2 are SGHDT and YYEEEE. The CDR3 protein is CASSLAWGTVQREKNEQFF. Here the CDR3 DNA reads TGTGCCAGCAGCTTGGCTTGGGGAACAGTCCAGCGGGAGAAGAATGAGCAGTTCTTC. The variable domain in full, completed from reference TRBV5-6 and TRBJ2-1, reads DAGVTQSPTHLIKTRGQQVTLRCSPKSGHDTVSWYQQALGQGPQFIFQYYEEEERQRGNFPDRFSGHQFPNYSSELNVNALLLGDSALYLCASSLAWGTVQREKNEQFFGPGTRLTVL.

Only one count was recorded for this clone. V usage is TRBV5-1 and J usage is TRBJ2-6, with a possible D match to TRBD2 (5 bases). The CDR3 is made up of 15 amino acids. Germline V CDR1 and CDR2: SGHRS, YFSETQ. The V and J ends lost 2 bases and 2 bases respectively, with 8 bases between them. The CDR3 is CASSLGGTGANVLTF. CDR3 coding DNA: TGCGCCAGCAGCTTAGGAGGTACTGGGGCCAACGTCCTGACTTTC.

CDR3 amino acids: CASKALLLDNEQFF. DNA for the CDR3: TGTGCCAGCAAGGCACTCCTACTAGACAATGAGCAGTTCTTC. The V and J genes are TRBV6-1 and TRBJ2-1, with D perhaps matching TRBD2 (5 bases). Germline V lookup: CDR1 MNHNS, CDR2 SASEGT. There are 14 residues in the CDR3. V shed 7 bases and J shed 5 bases, with 15 bases lying between them.

V gene TRBV30 combines with J gene TRBJ1-4; D might be TRBD1 (6 bases). The CDR3 loop spans 14 amino acids. In germline, CDR1 is GTSNPN, CDR2 SVGIG (reference sequence). V was trimmed by 5 bases and J by 8 bases, leaving 18 bases between them. This CDR3 reads CAWGDQGLGEKLFF. CDR3 in DNA: TGTGCCTGGGGGGACCAGGGGCTTGGGGAAAAACTGTTTTTT.